This TCR beta chain is from a study of shared clonotypes between healthy human individuals. Generated by immunoSEQ multiplex PCR, the TCRdb table keeps only in-frame clones and is missing some. The sample carries about 1.4 million clones, more than 95% recorded once. Germline V gene data show CDR1 as SGHTA and CDR2 as FQGNSA. Trimming pared 3 bases from V and 2 bases from J, leaving 10 bases between. The CDR3 length is 14 residues. Sequencing was carried out using naive CD4+ T cells sorted from blood. Subset here: CD45RA+ positively selected. The chain employs TRBV7-2 and TRBJ1-1; D unresolved. The clonotype originates from a man between 25 and 39 years old in good health. CDR3: CASSFQAFNTEAFF. In nucleotides, the CDR3 is TGTGCCAGCAGCTTCCAGGCCTTCAACACTGAAGCTTTCTTT.